This T cell receptor beta chain derives from a study of T-cell memory formation after mild COVID-19. Study background: Largely, the TCR clusters proved donor specific.

Germline CDR1 and CDR2: MNHEY and SMNVEV (reference sequence). Trimming cost V 6 bases and J 4 bases, with 18 bases left between them. This CDR3 contains 16 residues. 5'RACE primed from the constant segment yielded TCR alpha and TCR beta cDNA libraries bearing sample barcodes and UMIs. One entry per CDR3 protein results from TCRdb running MiXCR on the 5' RACE reads. The repertoire consists of roughly 190,000 distinct CDR3 sequences, with 8% to 11% occurring once and the leading ten covering roughly 3.2%. The V gene is TRBV27, the J gene TRBJ1-4, with D uncertain. This TCR came from a man aged 18 to 29 who had mild COVID-19 (a few samples of this study predate the infection). Cell type and time point are not known. Sequencing input: PBMCs or a T cell subset sorted from them (not recorded which). The CDR3 sequence is CASRRRFLLVNEKLFF. The CDR3 DNA follows: TGTGCCAGCAGACGCAGGTTTTTATTAGTTAATGAAAAACTGTTTTTT.